The clone carrying this TCR beta chain was detected ten times or more. Its matching antigen is unknown. This entry comes from a study of spatial heterogeneity in lung cancer. As for the study in general: Raw-read counts averaged over ten per unique TCR and UMI combination. Study-wide points: Within tumors, counts of expanded alpha and beta TCRs tracked tumor mutation counts.

As to time point: sample taken at primary tumor resection. Samples were obtained from roughly 65 donors, all untreated early-stage non-small cell lung cancer patients. The authors sequenced whole RNA from tumor, nontumor lung or frozen PBMC without sorting. With 2 bases removed from V and 4 bases from J, the gap between germline ends came to 6 bases. This CDR3 is 12 amino acids long. Germline values: CDR1 MGHRA, CDR2 YSYEKL. TCRdb called the 5' RACE reads again in MiXCR, with one record for every CDR3 protein. The data show some 18,000 distinct CDR3 sequences, with less than 8% seen just once and more than 20% held by the top ten.

This chain links TRBV4-1 with TRBJ2-7, with a weak D call TRBD2 (5 bases). The receptor comes from a male donor with early-stage non-small cell lung cancer. Specimen: lung tumor tissue, collected at surgery. The CDR3 loop reads CASSQTGYEQYF. Here the CDR3 DNA reads TGCGCCAGCAGCCAAACGGGGTACGAGCAGTACTTC.